These 29 T cell receptor beta chains originate from one sample sequenced in a study of shared clonotypes between healthy human individuals. Generated by immunoSEQ multiplex PCR, the TCRdb table keeps only in-frame clones and is missing some. The profile shows some 2.4 million clones, approximately 93% of them singletons. Input material: naive CD4+ T cells from PBMCs. Subset of the sample: CD45RA+ positively selected. The receptors originated from a man between 18 and 29 years old in good health. Some clones in this sample may be carry-over from other donors' samples.

This chain uses TRBV4-2 with TRBJ2-5; D assignment may be TRBD1 or TRBD2 (7 bases each). Germline CDR1 LGHNA, CDR2 YNFKEQ. This CDR3 region has 18 residues. Trimming left V 0 bases short and J 5 bases short, with 22 bases between. CDR3 bases: TGTGCCAGCAGCCAAGATCCAGCGGTGGGAGGGGGCAAGGAGACCCAGTACTTC. Its protein product is CASSQDPAVGGGKETQYF.

The CDR3 loop reads CASSPGELSYNEQFF. CDR3 bases: TGTGCCAGCTCACCAGGAGAACTCTCCTACAATGAGCAGTTCTTC. The chain combines TRBV18 with TRBJ2-1; D remains unclear. The CDR3 sequence is 15 residues long. V was clipped by 2 bases and J by 0 bases, with 8 bases between them. Germline CDR1 reads KGHSH; CDR2 reads LQKENI.

Of note for this clone: The identical CDR3 is also encoded by other nucleotide sequences in the sample. The chain couples TRBV28 to TRBJ2-7; the match to TRBD1 covers 7 bases. The V gene end was trimmed by 5 bases and the J gene end by 1 base; junction bases not matched to a gene: 2. Germline assignment: CDR1 MDHEN and CDR2 SYDVKM. The CDR3 length is 13 residues. The CDR3: CASSRGQSYEQYF. As DNA, the CDR3 is TGTGCCAGCAGTAGGGGACAGTCCTACGAGCAGTACTTC.

The chain couples TRBV28 to TRBJ2-1, with 10 positions matching TRBD2. CDR1 is MDHEN, CDR2 SYDVKM, per germline. V was clipped by 5 bases and J by 7 bases; unmatched bases: 8. The CDR3 length is 15 residues. This CDR3 is CASSPGSSGRNEQFF. CDR3 in DNA: TGTGCCAGCAGTCCCGGGAGTAGCGGGAGGAATGAGCAGTTCTTC.

The V call is TRBV28, the J call TRBJ2-2; 8 nucleotides match TRBD2. Trimming took 5 bases from V and 6 from J; bases not matched to a gene: 11. This CDR3 comprises 16 residues. The germline CDR1 and CDR2 sequences are MDHEN and SYDVKM. The DNA of the CDR3 is TGTGCCAGCAGTCCGGGGGGGGCGAGCCTTCCCGGGGAGCTGTTTTTT. Protein product: CASSPGGASLPGELFF.

The V call is TRBV9, the J call TRBJ2-3; perhaps TRBD1 as D (5 bases). This CDR3 region has 15 residues. The V gene's germline CDR1 is SGDLS and CDR2 YYNGEE. Trimming took 0 bases from V and 2 from J, leaving 10 bases between them. CDR3 nucleotide sequence: TGTGCCAGCAGCGTAGAGGGGTATCACACAGATACGCAGTATTTT. Its protein is CASSVEGYHTDTQYF. The whole variable domain, remainder taken from reference TRBV9 and TRBJ2-3, is DSGVTQTPKHLITATGQRVTLRCSPRSGDLSVYWYQQSLDQGLQFLIQYYNGEERAKGNILERFSAQQFPDLHSELNLSSLELGDSALYFCASSVEGYHTDTQYFGPGTRLTVL.

This rearrangement joins TRBV5-1 to TRBJ1-2, with D possibly being TRBD1 (5 bases). Germline CDR1 reads SGHRS; CDR2 reads YFSETQ. The CDR3 runs to 16 residues. V dropped 0 bases and J dropped 6 bases, with 18 bases sitting between them. This CDR3 reads CASSLEGWTQGNGYTF. In DNA form, the CDR3 reads TGCGCCAGCAGCTTGGAGGGTTGGACGCAGGGAAATGGCTACACCTTC.

The rearrangement joins TRBV6-5 to TRBJ2-1, with 8 positions matching TRBD2. The germline V gene has CDR1 MNHEY and CDR2 SVGAGI. After removal of 4 bases from V and 4 bases from J, the junction contained 3 bases not matched to a gene. The CDR3 is made up of 14 amino acids. The CDR3 coding sequence is TGTGCCAGCAGTTTACTAGCGGTATACAATGAGCAGTTCTTC. This encodes CASSLLAVYNEQFF.

The gene calls are TRBV2 and TRBJ1-5; a possible D gene is TRBD1 (6 bases). Trimming pared 3 bases from V and 7 bases from J, leaving 13 bases between. Germline V gene data show CDR1 as SNHLY and CDR2 as FYNNEI. This CDR3 spans 14 amino acids. The CDR3 DNA reads TGTGCCAGCAGTGATAGTCTGGGGGCGCAGCCCCAGCATTTT. Translation gives CASSDSLGAQPQHF.

The chain carries TRBV23-1 and TRBJ2-7; D may be TRBD2 (5 bases). TRBV23-1 is annotated as an ORF whose role is uncertain. The CDR3 is made up of 15 amino acids. Trimming took off 1 base at V and 5 bases at J, with 15 bases between the two ends. The CDR3 DNA reads TGCGCCAGCAGTCAATGGCAGGAGGCTGTGAACGAGCAGTACTTC. Translating gives CASSQWQEAVNEQYF.

The chain uses TRBV4-1 and TRBJ1-3; 9 nucleotides align to TRBD1. Trimming took 0 bases from V and 2 from J; bases not matched to a gene: 5. Germline V lookup: CDR1 MGHRA, CDR2 YSYEKL. The CDR3 runs 17 residues. The chain's CDR3 is CASSQDMTGGTGNTIYF. The CDR3, as DNA: TGCGCCAGCAGCCAAGATATGACAGGGGGGACTGGAAACACCATATATTTT.

This chain links TRBV6-6 with TRBJ1-5, with 9 bases fitting TRBD1. The CDR3 is 15 residues long. CDR1 is MNHNY and CDR2 is SVGAGI in the germline V gene (reference sequence). The junction had 8 bases not matched to a gene; V was cut back by 5 bases and J by 6 bases. The CDR3 DNA follows: TGTGCCAGCAGTCCCCGGACAGGGGAGGTTCAGCCCCAGCATTTT. This sequence encodes CASSPRTGEVQPQHF.

This clone was seen just once. The rearrangement uses TRBV29-1 and TRBJ1-2, with D possibly TRBD1 on 5 matching bases. The V end lost 5 bases, the J end lost 7 bases, and 23 bases lay between the germline ends. This CDR3 has 15 residues. Per the germline V gene, CDR1 is SQVTM and CDR2 is ANQGSEA. The CDR3 sequence is CSVTSGTPQLGGYTF. The DNA for the CDR3 is TGCAGCGTTACCTCCGGGACCCCACAATTAGGTGGCTACACCTTC.

V gene TRBV5-1 combines with J gene TRBJ2-7; no reliable D call. V was pared by 0 bases and J by 0 bases, with 7 bases between. Looked up from germline, CDR1 is SGHRS and CDR2 is YFSETQ. The CDR3 has 14 amino acids. CDR3 DNA sequence: TGCGCCAGCAGCTTGGAGAGCTACTCCTACGAGCAGTACTTC. Amino acid sequence: CASSLESYSYEQYF.

This chain joins TRBV5-5 and TRBJ2-5; D remains unclear. The length of the CDR3 is 14 residues. The germline V and J ends were trimmed by 1 base and 2 bases, with 9 bases remaining between them. The germline gives CDR1 SGHKS, CDR2 YYEKEE (reference sequence). CDR3 amino acids: CASSLLRSQETQYF. CDR3 in DNA: TGTGCCAGCAGCTTGTTGCGAAGTCAAGAGACCCAGTACTTC.

The chain combines TRBV7-2 with TRBJ2-3, with a tentative D call TRBD2 (7 bases). V was pared by 4 bases and J by 6 bases, with 20 bases between. The CDR3 is 16 amino acids. Germline CDR1 is SGHTA and CDR2 is FQGNSA. The CDR3 loop reads CASSSPRREGGDTQYF. In DNA, the CDR3 is TGTGCCAGCAGCTCTCCCCGGAGGGAGGGGGGGGATACGCAGTATTTT.

V is TRBV15 and J is TRBJ2-7; 7 bases match TRBD1. The CDR3 contains 20 residues. Germline V gene lookup returns CDR1 LNHNV and CDR2 YYDKDF (reference sequence). Unmatched junction bases numbered 17, after V lost 0 bases and J lost 0 bases. As DNA, the CDR3 is TGTGCCACCAGCAGAGACAAAACCCCCCCGGGACAGCCTTTCTCCTACGAGCAGTACTTC. This gives the protein CATSRDKTPPGQPFSYEQYF.

The chain carries TRBV4-3 and TRBJ2-7; D not resolved. V shed 4 bases and J shed 2 bases, with 15 bases lying between them. CDR3 length: 15 residues. CDR1 and CDR2 from the germline V gene are LGHNA and YSLEER. CDR3 DNA sequence: TGCGCCAGCAGCCCGTCTACGGGCCCTACCTACGAGCAGTACTTC. Encoded protein: CASSPSTGPTYEQYF.

Only one count was recorded for this clone. The chain employs TRBV7-8 and TRBJ2-7; 12 nucleotides agree with TRBD2. Germline V gene data show CDR1 as SGHVS and CDR2 as FQNEAQ. The V and J ends lost 1 base and 2 bases, in that order; junction bases with no gene match: 3. The CDR3 has 16 amino acids. The CDR3, as DNA: TGTGCCAGCAGCTTAGTTGCTAGCGGGAGGGCCTACGAGCAGTACTTC. It is translated as CASSLVASGRAYEQYF.

The rearrangement links TRBV11-2 to TRBJ1-1; D uncertain. This CDR3 contains 13 residues. V was cut by 2 bases and J by 4 bases, with 8 bases left in between. Germline V gene lookup returns CDR1 SGHAT and CDR2 FQNNGV. In DNA, the CDR3 is TGTGCCAGCAGCTTACGGTACGGCACTGAAGCTTTCTTT. It translates to CASSLRYGTEAFF.

The gene calls are TRBV5-1 and TRBJ2-7; the D gene is possibly TRBD1 (6 bases). Germline CDR1 and CDR2: SGHRS and YFSETQ. Trimming took off 4 bases at V and 0 bases at J, with 14 bases between the two ends. The CDR3 length is 15 residues. The CDR3 DNA follows: TGCGCCAGCAGCACGGCGACAGGCCTCTCCTACGAGCAGTACTTC. Translation: CASSTATGLSYEQYF.

In its sample, this clone was seen a few times. The chain has TRBV28 and TRBJ2-2; possible D gene TRBD1, 6 bases. The CDR3 sequence is 12 residues long. Trimming shortened V by 10 bases and J by 5 bases, and 11 bases separated the two germline ends. CDR1 is MDHEN, CDR2 SYDVKM, per germline. Here the CDR3 DNA reads TGTGCCATCACAGGGTCTACCGGGGAGCTGTTTTTT. It translates to CAITGSTGELFF.

The gene calls are TRBV5-4 and TRBJ2-7, with D perhaps matching TRBD1 (5 bases). From germline, CDR1 is SGHNT and CDR2 YYREEE (reference sequence). Deletions cut 8 bases from V and 0 bases from J, with 12 bases between. The CDR3 has 13 amino acids. The CDR3: CASQGPSSYEQYF. The CDR3 DNA follows: TGTGCCAGTCAGGGCCCGAGCTCCTACGAGCAGTACTTC.

V is TRBV5-1 and J is TRBJ2-3; D possibly uses TRBD1 or TRBD2 (5 bases each). The germline V and J ends were trimmed by 4 bases and 0 bases, with 15 bases remaining between them. Germline V lookup: CDR1 SGHRS, CDR2 YFSETQ. CDR3 length: 16 residues. CDR3 in DNA: TGCGCCAGCAGCACTTCGGGGCTTTATAGCACAGATACGCAGTATTTT. This codes for CASSTSGLYSTDTQYF.

The V gene is TRBV28, the J gene TRBJ1-3, with D perhaps matching TRBD1 (6 bases). Germline assignment: CDR1 MDHEN and CDR2 SYDVKM. This CDR3 has 15 amino acids. Deletions cut 2 bases from V and 9 bases from J, with 17 bases between. This CDR3 reads CASSLGQGFSFTIYF. The CDR3 DNA follows: TGTGCCAGCAGTTTAGGGCAGGGGTTCAGCTTCACCATATATTTT.

V usage is TRBV6-6 and J usage is TRBJ1-5; possible D gene TRBD1, 6 bases. The CDR3 sequence is 14 residues long. Trimming left V 5 bases short and J 1 base short, with 9 bases between. Germline CDR1 is MNHNY and CDR2 is SVGAGI (reference sequence). This CDR3 is CASSTGLSNQPQHF. The CDR3, as DNA: TGTGCCAGCAGTACAGGGTTGAGCAATCAGCCCCAGCATTTT.

This clone occurred once. The V and J genes are TRBV28 and TRBJ1-1, with TRBD1 matching over 7 bases. The CDR3 extends over 14 amino acids. Germline CDR1 MDHEN, CDR2 SYDVKM. V lost 5 bases and J lost 5; bases outside the gene matches: 8. The CDR3 DNA is TGTGCCAGCAGTCCCCCGGACAGGAGTACTGAAGCTTTCTTT. Translated, it gives CASSPPDRSTEAFF.

This chain connects TRBV18 to TRBJ1-5, with D maybe TRBD1 (5 bases). V was trimmed by 1 base and J by 6 bases, leaving 13 bases between them. The CDR3 length is 15 residues. Looked up from germline, CDR1 is KGHSH and CDR2 is LQKENI. CDR3 residues: CASSPLAGFVQPQHF. The DNA for the CDR3 is TGTGCCAGCTCACCACTCGCAGGGTTCGTTCAGCCCCAGCATTTT. Variable domain in full (rest from reference TRBV18 and TRBJ1-5): NAGVMQNPRHLVRRRGQEARLRCSPMKGHSHVYWYRQLPEEGLKFMVYLQKENIIDESGMPKERFSAEFPKEGPSILRIQQVVRGDSAAYFCASSPLAGFVQPQHFGDGTRLSIL.

The chain links TRBV28 to TRBJ1-5; D unresolved. The CDR3 length is 15 residues. V was shortened by 9 bases and J by 3 bases, with 18 bases between the two germline ends. Germline V gene sequence: CDR1 MDHEN, CDR2 SYDVKM. The CDR3 is CASFRSGVINQPQHF. CDR3 in DNA: TGTGCCAGTTTTCGATCGGGCGTGATCAATCAGCCCCAGCATTTT. Full variable domain (missing parts from reference TRBV28 and TRBJ1-5): DVKVTQSSRYLVKRTGEKVFLECVQDMDHENMFWYRQDPGLGLRLIYFSYDVKMKEKGDIPEGYSVSREKKERFSLILESASTNQTSMYLCASFRSGVINQPQHFGDGTRLSIL.